This T cell receptor (beta chain) was sequenced during a study of blood T cell repertoires in COVID-19. Across the study: COVID-19 samples collected from the United States, Italy and Spain covered acute and convalescent phases.

From germline, CDR1 is LNHDA and CDR2 SQIVND (reference sequence). CDR3 size: 15 residues. The ends were cut back, 3 bases at V and 5 bases at J, with 14 bases in the middle. Profiling relied on immunoSEQ multiplex PCR, and the TCRdb table lists in-frame clones only, not all of them. Among about 78,000 clones listed, about nine tenths were seen once. The chain has TRBV19 and TRBJ2-1, with D perhaps TRBD2 (6 bases). This clonotype originated in a woman aged 55 to 70 with acute or convalescent COVID-19. The source material was peripheral blood. The DNA of the CDR3 is TGTGCCAGTAGTATTGGTGCGGGATCAAACAATGAGCAGTTCTTC. Its protein is CASSIGAGSNNEQFF.